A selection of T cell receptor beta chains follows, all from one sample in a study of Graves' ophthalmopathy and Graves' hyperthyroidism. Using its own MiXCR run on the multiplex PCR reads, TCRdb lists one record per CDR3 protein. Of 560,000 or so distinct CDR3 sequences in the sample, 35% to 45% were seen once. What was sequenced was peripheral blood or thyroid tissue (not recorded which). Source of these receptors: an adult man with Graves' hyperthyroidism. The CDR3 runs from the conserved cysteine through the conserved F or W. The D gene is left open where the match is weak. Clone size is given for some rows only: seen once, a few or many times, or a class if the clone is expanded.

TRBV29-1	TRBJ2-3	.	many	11	CSADVADTQYF	TGCAGCGCCGACGTGGCAGATACGCAGTATTTT
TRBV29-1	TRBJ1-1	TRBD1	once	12	CSVEKGAVGAFF	TGCAGCGTTGAAAAGGGGGCTGTAGGAGCTTTCTTT
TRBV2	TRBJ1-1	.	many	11	CATLRVTEAFF	TGTGCCACCCTGAGGGTCACTGAAGCTTTCTTT
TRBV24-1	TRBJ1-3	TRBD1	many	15	CATSDSPGQGNTIYF	TGTGCCACCAGTGATTCCCCGGGACAGGGAAACACCATATATTTT
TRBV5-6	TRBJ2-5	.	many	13	CASSSQVLETQYF	TGTGCCAGCAGCTCACAAGTATTGGAGACCCAGTACTTC
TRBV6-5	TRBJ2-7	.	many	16	CASSYLAGLDLGEQYF	TGTGCCAGCAGTTACCTGGCGGGACTGGATCTGGGCGAGCAGTACTTC
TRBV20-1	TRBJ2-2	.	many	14	CSASSVVGTGELFF	TGCAGTGCTAGCTCGGTAGTGGGCACCGGGGAGCTGTTTTTT
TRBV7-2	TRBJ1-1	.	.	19	CASSFSSANPGTTGTEAFF	TGTGCCAGCAGCTTCAGCAGTGCGAACCCCGGGACGACGGGCACTGAAGCTTTCTTT
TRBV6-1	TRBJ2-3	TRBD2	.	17	CASGAGRLAGVTDTQYF	TGTGCCAGCGGAGCGGGTCGACTAGCGGGGGTCACAGATACGCAGTATTTT
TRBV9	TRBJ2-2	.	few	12	CASSVVTGELFF	TGTGCCAGCAGCGTAGTTACCGGGGAGCTGTTTTTT
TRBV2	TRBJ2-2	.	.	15	CASSRDTSNTGELFF	TGTGCCAGCAGCAGGGACACTTCGAACACCGGGGAGCTGTTTTTT
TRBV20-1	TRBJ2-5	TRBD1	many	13	CSARTGVQETQYF	TGCAGTGCCCGGACAGGGGTCCAAGAGACCCAGTACTTC
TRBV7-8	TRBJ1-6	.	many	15	CASSLRVGYNSPLHF	TGTGCCAGCAGCTTACGGGTCGGTTATAATTCACCCCTCCACTTT
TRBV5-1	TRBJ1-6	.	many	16	CASSLTGYSYNSPLHF	TGCGCCAGCAGCTTGACGGGATACTCCTATAATTCACCCCTCCACTTT
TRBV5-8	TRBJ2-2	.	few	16	CASSLRATRGTGELFF	TGTGCCAGCAGCTTGCGGGCGACGCGAGGCACCGGGGAGCTGTTTTTT
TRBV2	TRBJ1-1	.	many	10	CASDFTEAFF	TGTGCCAGCGATTTCACTGAAGCTTTCTTT
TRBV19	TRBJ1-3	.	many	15	CASSLGLRSGNTIYF	TGTGCCAGTTCTTTAGGGCTTCGCTCTGGAAACACCATATATTTT
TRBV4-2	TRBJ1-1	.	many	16	CASSQGTAGWDTEAFF	TGTGCCAGCAGCCAAGGGACCGCCGGGTGGGACACTGAAGCTTTCTTT
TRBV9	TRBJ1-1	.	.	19	CASSVGVGMAGRKNTEAFF	TGTGCCAGCAGCGTAGGCGTCGGGATGGCAGGGCGTAAGAACACTGAAGCTTTCTTT
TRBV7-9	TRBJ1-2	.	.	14	CASSLNAGAGGYTF	TGTGCCAGCAGCTTAAACGCAGGGGCTGGAGGCTACACCTTC
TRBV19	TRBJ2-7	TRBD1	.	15	CASSRGQGETYEQYF	TGTGCCAGTAGCAGGGGACAGGGGGAAACCTACGAGCAGTACTTC
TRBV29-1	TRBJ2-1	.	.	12	CSAISGATEQFF	TGCAGCGCCATATCGGGAGCCACTGAGCAGTTCTTC
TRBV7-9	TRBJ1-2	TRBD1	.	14	CASSKGQEGRGYTF	TGTGCCAGCAGCAAAGGACAGGAGGGAAGGGGCTACACCTTC
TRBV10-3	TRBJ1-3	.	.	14	CAIAQGSSGSTIYF	TGTGCCATAGCTCAGGGCAGCTCTGGAAGCACCATATATTTT
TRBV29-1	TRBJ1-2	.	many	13	CSSQEGRTYGYTF	TGCAGCTCCCAGGAAGGCAGAACCTATGGCTACACCTTC
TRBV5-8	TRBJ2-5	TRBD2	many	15	CASSLGGSGIETQYF	TGTGCCAGCAGCTTGGGCGGTAGCGGGATAGAGACCCAGTACTTC
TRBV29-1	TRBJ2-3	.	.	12	CSVVWGRDTQYF	TGCAGCGTTGTTTGGGGGCGGGATACGCAGTATTTT
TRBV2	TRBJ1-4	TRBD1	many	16	CASSEPRTGIDEKLFF	TGTGCCAGCAGTGAACCGCGGACAGGGATAGATGAAAAACTGTTTTTT
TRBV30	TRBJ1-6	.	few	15	CACQRDQGADSPLHF	TGTGCCTGCCAAAGGGATCAGGGTGCGGATTCACCCCTCCACTTT
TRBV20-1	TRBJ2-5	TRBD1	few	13	CSADSTGRETQYF	TGCAGTGCCGACTCGACAGGGCGGGAGACCCAGTACTTC
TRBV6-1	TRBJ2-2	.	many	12	CASRRGTGELFF	TGTGCCAGCAGGAGGGGCACCGGGGAGCTGTTTTTT
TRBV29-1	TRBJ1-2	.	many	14	CSVAGQGIGYGYTF	TGCAGCGTTGCCGGACAAGGGATAGGCTATGGCTACACCTTC
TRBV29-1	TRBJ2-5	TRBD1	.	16	CSVEFFGTGVQETQYF	TGCAGCGTTGAGTTTTTTGGGACAGGGGTCCAAGAGACCCAGTACTTC
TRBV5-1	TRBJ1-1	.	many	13	CASSLVSNTEAFF	TGCGCCAGCAGCTTGGTCTCGAACACTGAAGCTTTCTTT
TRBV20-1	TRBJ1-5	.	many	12	CSARGGNQPQHF	TGCAGTGCTAGGGGAGGCAATCAGCCCCAGCATTTT
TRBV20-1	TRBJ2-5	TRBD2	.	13	CSAGGLGLETQYF	TGCAGTGCTGGGGGACTAGGATTGGAGACCCAGTACTTC
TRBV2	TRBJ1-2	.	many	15	CASSESWQINYGYTF	TGTGCCAGCAGTGAATCGTGGCAGATTAACTATGGCTACACCTTC
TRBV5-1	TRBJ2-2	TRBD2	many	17	CASSLRGLASNTGELFF	TGCGCCAGCAGCCTCCGAGGACTAGCCTCGAACACCGGGGAGCTGTTTTTT
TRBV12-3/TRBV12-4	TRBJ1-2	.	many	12	CASSFSNYGYTF	TGTGCCAGCAGTTTCAGTAACTATGGCTACACCTTC
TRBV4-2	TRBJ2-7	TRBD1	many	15	CASSQGLGQIYEQYF	TGTGCCAGCAGCCAAGGCCTGGGACAGATCTACGAGCAGTACTTC
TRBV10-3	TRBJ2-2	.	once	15	CAWSVLAANTGELFF	TGTGCCTGGAGTGTGCTGGCCGCGAACACCGGGGAGCTGTTTTTT
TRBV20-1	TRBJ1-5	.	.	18	CSASDPRGTTLSNQPQHF	TGCAGTGCTAGTGATCCGAGGGGTACTACTCTTAGCAATCAGCCCCAGCATTTT
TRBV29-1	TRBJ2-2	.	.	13	CSIRGQNTGELFF	TGCAGCATACGGGGGCAGAACACCGGGGAGCTGTTTTTT
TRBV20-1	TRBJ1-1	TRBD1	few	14	CSARVRTGGDEAFF	TGCAGTGCTAGAGTCCGGACAGGGGGCGATGAAGCTTTCTTT
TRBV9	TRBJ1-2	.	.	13	CASSETGLPGNTF	TGTGCCAGCAGCGAAACGGGGCTGCCTGGAAACACCTTC
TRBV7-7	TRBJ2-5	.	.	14	CASSVRALQETQYF	TGTGCTAGCAGCGTAAGGGCCCTCCAAGAGACCCAGTACTTC
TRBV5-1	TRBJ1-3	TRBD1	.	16	CASSLDWTGFGNTIYF	TGCGCCAGCAGCTTGGACTGGACAGGGTTCGGAAACACCATATATTTT
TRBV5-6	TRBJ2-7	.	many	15	CASSLVGGGDSEQYF	TGTGCCAGCAGCTTGGTCGGGGGAGGAGACTCCGAGCAGTACTTC
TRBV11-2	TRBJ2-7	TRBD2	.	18	CASSLGTSGRLLGDEQYF	TGTGCCAGCAGCTTAGGGACTAGCGGGAGGCTATTGGGGGACGAGCAGTACTTC
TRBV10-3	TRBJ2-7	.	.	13	CAIGKGASYEQYF	TGTGCCATCGGGAAGGGAGCCAGCTACGAGCAGTACTTC
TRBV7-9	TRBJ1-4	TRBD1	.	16	CASSSRDRSTNEKLFF	TGCGCCAGCAGCTCCCGGGACAGATCAACTAATGAAAAACTGTTTTTT
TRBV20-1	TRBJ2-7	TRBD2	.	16	CSAQRPLSGRAVEQYF	TGCAGTGCCCAGCGGCCCCTTTCCGGGAGGGCGGTTGAGCAGTACTTC
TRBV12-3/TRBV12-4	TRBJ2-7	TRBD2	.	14	CASSLVGRAYEQYF	TGTGCCAGCAGTTTAGTGGGGAGGGCCTACGAGCAGTACTTC
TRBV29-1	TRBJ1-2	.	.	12	CSVPGIRYGYTF	TGCAGCGTTCCCGGGATTCGCTATGGCTACACCTTC
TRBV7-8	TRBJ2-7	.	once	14	CASRGPALSYEQYF	TGTGCCAGCAGGGGGCCGGCGTTAAGCTACGAGCAGTACTTC
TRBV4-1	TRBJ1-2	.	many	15	CASSQVWGPSYGYTF	TGCGCCAGCAGCCAAGTTTGGGGTCCCAGCTATGGCTACACCTTC
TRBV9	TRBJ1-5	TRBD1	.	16	CASSYGTGIGNQPQHF	TGTGCCAGCAGTTACGGGACAGGGATCGGCAATCAGCCCCAGCATTTT
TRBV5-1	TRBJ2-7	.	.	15	CASSLAEGNSYEQYF	TGTGCCAGCAGCTTGGCGGAGGGAAACTCCTACGAGCAGTACTTC
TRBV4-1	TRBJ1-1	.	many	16	CASSPTSSGVNTEAFF	TGCGCCAGCAGCCCCACTTCGTCAGGGGTGAACACTGAAGCTTTCTTT
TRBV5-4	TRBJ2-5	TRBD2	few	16	CASSWTSGRGQETQYF	TGTGCCAGCAGCTGGACTAGCGGGAGGGGACAAGAGACCCAGTACTTC